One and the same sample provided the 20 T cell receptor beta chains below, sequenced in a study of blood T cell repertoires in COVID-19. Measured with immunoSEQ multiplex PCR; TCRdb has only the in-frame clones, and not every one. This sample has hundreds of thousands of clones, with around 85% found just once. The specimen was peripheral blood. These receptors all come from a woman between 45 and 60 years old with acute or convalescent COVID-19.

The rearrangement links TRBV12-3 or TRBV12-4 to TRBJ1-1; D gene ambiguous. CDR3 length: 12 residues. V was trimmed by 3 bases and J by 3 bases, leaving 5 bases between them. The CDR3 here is CASSFQDTEAFF. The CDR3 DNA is TGTGCCAGCAGTTTCCAGGACACTGAAGCTTTCTTT.

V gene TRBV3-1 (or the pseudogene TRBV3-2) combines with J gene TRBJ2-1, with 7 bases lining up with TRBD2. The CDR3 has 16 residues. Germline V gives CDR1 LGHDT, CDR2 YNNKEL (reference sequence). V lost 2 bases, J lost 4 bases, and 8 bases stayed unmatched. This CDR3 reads CASSQSRAGIYNEQFF. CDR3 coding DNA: TGTGCCAGCAGCCAATCCAGAGCGGGGATATACAATGAGCAGTTCTTC.

The CDR3 nucleotides are TGTGCCAGCAGCTTGAACGGGTACGAGCAGTACTTC. Its translation: CASSLNGYEQYF. The V gene is TRBV5-4, the J gene TRBJ2-7; no definite D call. The CDR3 extends over 12 amino acids. Trimming removed 1 base at V and 4 bases at J, with 6 bases between. CDR1 is SGHNT, CDR2 YYREEE, per germline (reference sequence).

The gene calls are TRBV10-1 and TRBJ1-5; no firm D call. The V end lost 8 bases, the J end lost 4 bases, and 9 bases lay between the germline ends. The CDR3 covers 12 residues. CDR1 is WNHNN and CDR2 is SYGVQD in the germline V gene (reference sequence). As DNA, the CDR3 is TGCGCCAGCCGAAAGACAAATCAGCCCCAGCATTTT. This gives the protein CASRKTNQPQHF.

In DNA form, the CDR3 reads TGCGCCAGCAGCCTACATACAGCCTCCTACGAGCAGTACTTC. Translating gives CASSLHTASYEQYF. This chain uses TRBV4-1 with TRBJ2-7, with D hard to call. This CDR3 comprises 14 residues. Germline V gene data show CDR1 as MGHRA and CDR2 as YSYEKL. V lost 4 bases to trimming and J lost 0 bases, with 10 bases between them.

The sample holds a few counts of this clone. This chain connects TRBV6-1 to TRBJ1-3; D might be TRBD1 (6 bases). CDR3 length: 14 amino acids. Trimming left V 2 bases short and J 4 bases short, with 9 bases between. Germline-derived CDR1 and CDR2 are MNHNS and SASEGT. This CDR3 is CASSEWGPGNTIYF. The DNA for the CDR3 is TGTGCCAGCAGTGAATGGGGGCCGGGAAACACCATATATTTT.

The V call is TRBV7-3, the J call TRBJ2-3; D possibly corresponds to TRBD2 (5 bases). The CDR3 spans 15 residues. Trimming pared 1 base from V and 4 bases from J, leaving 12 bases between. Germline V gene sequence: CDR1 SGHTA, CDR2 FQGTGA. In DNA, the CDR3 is TGTGCCAGCAGCTTAAAGGGCTCGAGGGCAGATACGCAGTATTTT. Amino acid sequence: CASSLKGSRADTQYF.

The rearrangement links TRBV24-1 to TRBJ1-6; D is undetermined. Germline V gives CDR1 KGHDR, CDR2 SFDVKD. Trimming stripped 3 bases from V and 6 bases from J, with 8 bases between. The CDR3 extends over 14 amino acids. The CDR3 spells CATSDGQINSPLHF. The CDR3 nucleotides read TGTGCCACCAGTGATGGGCAGATTAATTCACCCCTCCACTTT.

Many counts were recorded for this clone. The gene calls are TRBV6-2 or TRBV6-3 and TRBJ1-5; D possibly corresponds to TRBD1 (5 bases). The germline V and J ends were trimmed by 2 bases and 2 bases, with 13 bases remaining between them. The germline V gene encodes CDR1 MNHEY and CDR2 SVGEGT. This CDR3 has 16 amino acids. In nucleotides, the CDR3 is TGTGCCAGCAGTTACGACAGCGGGGTAGGCAATCAGCCCCAGCATTTT. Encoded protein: CASSYDSGVGNQPQHF.

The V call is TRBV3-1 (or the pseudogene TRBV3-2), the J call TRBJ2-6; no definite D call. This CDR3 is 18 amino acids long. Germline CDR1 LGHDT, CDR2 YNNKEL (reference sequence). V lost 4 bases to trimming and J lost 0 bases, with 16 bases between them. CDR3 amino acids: CASSPRIPQISGANVLTF. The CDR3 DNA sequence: TGTGCCAGCAGCCCGAGGATACCGCAAATCTCTGGGGCCAACGTCCTGACTTTC.

CDR3 amino acids: CASSHGSGTGRTEAFF. CDR3 nucleotide sequence: TGTGCCAGCAGCCACGGATCCGGGACAGGGAGGACTGAAGCTTTCTTT. This chain joins TRBV6-2 or TRBV6-3 and TRBJ1-1, with 9 bases matching TRBD1. The V and J ends lost 6 bases and 5 bases, in that order; junction bases with no gene match: 13. Germline lookup yields CDR1 MNHEY and CDR2 SVGEGT. The CDR3 covers 16 residues.

The CDR3 DNA is TGTGCCAGCAGTGTGTTCCCGGGACAGCCCAATTCACCCCTCCACTTT. Translated: CASSVFPGQPNSPLHF. The chain is built from TRBV6-1 and TRBJ1-6, with TRBD1 matching over 7 bases. Germline CDR1 reads MNHNS; CDR2 reads SASEGT. Trimming removed 4 bases from V and 7 bases from J; junction bases left unmatched: 10. This CDR3 is built from 16 residues.

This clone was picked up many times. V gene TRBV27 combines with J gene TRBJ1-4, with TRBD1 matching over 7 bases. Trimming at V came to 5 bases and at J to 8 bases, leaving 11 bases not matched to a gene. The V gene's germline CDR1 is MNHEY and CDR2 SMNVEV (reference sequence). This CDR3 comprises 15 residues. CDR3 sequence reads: CASSLRRQGNEKLFF. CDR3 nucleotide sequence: TGTGCCAGCAGTCTTCGCCGACAGGGAAACGAAAAACTGTTTTTT.

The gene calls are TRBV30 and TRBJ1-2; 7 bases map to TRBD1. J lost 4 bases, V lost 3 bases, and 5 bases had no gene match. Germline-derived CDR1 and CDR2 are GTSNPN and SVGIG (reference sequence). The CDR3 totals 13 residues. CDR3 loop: CAWRGAGGYGYTF. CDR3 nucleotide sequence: TGTGCCTGGAGAGGGGCAGGGGGCTATGGCTACACCTTC.

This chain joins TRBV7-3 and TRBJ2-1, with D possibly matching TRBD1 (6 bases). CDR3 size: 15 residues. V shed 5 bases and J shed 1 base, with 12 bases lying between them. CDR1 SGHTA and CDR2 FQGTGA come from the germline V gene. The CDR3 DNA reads TGTGCCAGCAGCACCGAGAGGGGGTCCTACAATGAGCAGTTCTTC. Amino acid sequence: CASSTERGSYNEQFF.

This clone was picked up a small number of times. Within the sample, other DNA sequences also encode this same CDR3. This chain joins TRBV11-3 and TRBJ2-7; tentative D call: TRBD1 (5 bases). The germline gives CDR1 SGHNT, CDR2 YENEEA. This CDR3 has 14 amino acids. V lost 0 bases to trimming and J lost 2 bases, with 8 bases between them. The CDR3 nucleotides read TGTGCCAGCAGCTTAGATACAGGAACCTACGAGCAGTACTTC. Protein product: CASSLDTGTYEQYF.

The CDR3 sequence: CASSARLAGVSYEQYF. The CDR3 DNA reads TGTGCCAGCAGCGCCCGACTAGCGGGGGTCTCCTACGAGCAGTACTTC. The chain has TRBV7-8 and TRBJ2-7; 12 bases are shared with TRBD2. V lost 5 bases to trimming and J lost 0 bases; unmatched junction nucleotides: 5. Germline V lookup: CDR1 SGHVS, CDR2 FQNEAQ. The CDR3 is made up of 16 amino acids.

Here the CDR3 DNA reads TGCAGCGTTGAAGCTGGCGCGCACAGGGGCGTTTACAATGAGCAGTTCTTC. It yields the protein CSVEAGAHRGVYNEQFF. The V and J genes are TRBV29-1 and TRBJ2-1; 7 nucleotides agree with TRBD1. The V and J ends lost 1 base and 4 bases, in that order; junction bases with no gene match: 13. CDR3 length: 17 amino acids. Germline loops: CDR1 SQVTM, CDR2 ANQGSEA.

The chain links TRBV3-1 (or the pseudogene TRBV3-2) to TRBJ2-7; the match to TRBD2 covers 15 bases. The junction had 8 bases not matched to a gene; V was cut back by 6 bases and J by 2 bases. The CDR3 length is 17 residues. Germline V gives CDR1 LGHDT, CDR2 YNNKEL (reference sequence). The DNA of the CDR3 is TGTGCCAGCAGTTCGGGACTAGCGGGAGGAGGCGCCTACGAGCAGTACTTC. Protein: CASSSGLAGGGAYEQYF.

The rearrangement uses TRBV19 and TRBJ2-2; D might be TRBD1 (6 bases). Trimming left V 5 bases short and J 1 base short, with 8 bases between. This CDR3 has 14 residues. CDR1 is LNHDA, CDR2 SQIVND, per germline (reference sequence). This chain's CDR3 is CASSRGQNTGELFF. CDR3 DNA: TGTGCCAGTAGTCGGGGACAGAACACCGGGGAGCTGTTTTTT.